A single sample is the source of the 18 T cell receptor beta chains below, sequenced in a study of cytomegalovirus exposure and HLA in healthy donors. The PCR used 60 Vbeta and 13 Jbeta primers. TCRdb keeps only in-frame clones here, not all; method: immunoSEQ multiplex PCR. The data contain approximately 79,000 clones, 77% of them singletons. Sequencing was performed on PBMCs. Source of these receptors: a boy aged 5 to 17 in good health and CMV-seronegative.

CDR3 DNA sequence: TGTGCCATCAGTGAACAGGGGGCGTTTTACGAGCAGTACTTC. The encoded protein is CAISEQGAFYEQYF. The V and J genes are TRBV10-3 and TRBJ2-7, with TRBD1 matching 9 bases. The CDR3 is made up of 14 amino acids. The V segment lost 3 bases and the J segment 4 bases; nucleotides outside the gene matches: 4. CDR1 ENHRY and CDR2 SYGVKD come from the germline V gene.

The V and J genes are TRBV14 and TRBJ1-1, with D perhaps matching TRBD1 (6 bases). V dropped 4 bases and J dropped 11 bases, with 17 bases sitting between them. The CDR3 length is 13 residues. Germline lookup yields CDR1 SGHDN and CDR2 FVKESK. The DNA of the CDR3 is TGTGCCAGCAGCCCGAAACGGACAGTCGGCGCTTTCTTT. Its translation: CASSPKRTVGAFF.

V usage is TRBV28 and J usage is TRBJ2-7, with D hard to call. From germline, CDR1 is MDHEN and CDR2 SYDVKM. The CDR3 is 11 residues long. With 3 bases removed from V and 4 bases from J, the gap between germline ends came to 4 bases. The CDR3, as DNA: TGTGCCAGCAGTTTTTCGTACGAGCAGTACTTC. It specifies CASSFSYEQYF.

The V call is TRBV28, the J call TRBJ2-7, with TRBD1 matching over 7 bases. CDR3 length: 15 amino acids. From germline, CDR1 is MDHEN and CDR2 SYDVKM. With 7 bases clipped from V and 1 base from J, the junction kept 10 bases outside the gene matches. The CDR3 region has the DNA TGTGCCAGCACGGACCCATGGACAGGTTCCTACGAGCAGTACTTC. Its protein is CASTDPWTGSYEQYF.

V and J are TRBV11-1 and TRBJ1-4; the match to TRBD1 covers 7 bases. Germline V gene lookup returns CDR1 SGHAT and CDR2 FQDESV (reference sequence). This CDR3 comprises 15 residues. J lost 0 bases, V lost 5 bases, and 3 bases had no gene match. DNA for the CDR3: TGTGCCAGCAGCCTAGGACAGGCAACTAATGAAAAACTGTTTTTT. The encoded protein is CASSLGQATNEKLFF.

This clone was found a few times. The chain links TRBV28 to TRBJ1-1, with D possibly being TRBD1 (5 bases). Germline V gene data show CDR1 as MDHEN and CDR2 as SYDVKM. The CDR3 totals 15 residues. The ends were cut back, 1 base at V and 5 bases at J, with 14 bases in the middle. CDR3 sequence reads: CASSLLGGSWTEAFF. CDR3 DNA sequence: TGTGCCAGCAGTTTATTGGGGGGATCCTGGACTGAAGCTTTCTTT.

V is TRBV5-4 and J is TRBJ1-1, with TRBD1 matching over 9 bases. The CDR3 spans 14 residues. Germline lookup yields CDR1 SGHNT and CDR2 YYREEE (reference sequence). V shed 4 bases and J 1 base; nucleotides not matched to a gene: 2. This CDR3 is CASSKQGANTEAFF. The CDR3 region has the DNA TGTGCCAGCAGCAAACAGGGGGCGAACACTGAAGCTTTCTTT.

V is TRBV5-1 and J is TRBJ2-1; weak D call: TRBD1 (5 bases). Germline CDR1 and CDR2: SGHRS and YFSETQ. The V gene lost 5 bases and the J gene lost 8 bases, with 11 bases spanning the gap. This CDR3 is 12 amino acids long. DNA of the CDR3: TGCGCCAGCAGTATAGGGGCGGATGAGCAGTTCTTC. It specifies CASSIGADEQFF.

V and J are TRBV25-1 and TRBJ2-7; 9 bases agree with TRBD1. The CDR3 consists of 15 residues. Per germline, CDR1 MGHDK and CDR2 SYGVNS. V was pared by 3 bases and J by 3 bases, with 6 bases of the junction left unmatched. The CDR3 here is CASSDPGQGFYEQYF. The CDR3 DNA reads as TGTGCCAGCAGTGATCCGGGACAGGGATTCTACGAGCAGTACTTC.

The chain uses TRBV6-1 and TRBJ2-5; 9 bases fit TRBD2. Trimming at V came to 10 bases and at J to 3 bases, leaving 12 bases not matched to a gene. The CDR3 extends over 15 amino acids. CDR1 is MNHNS, CDR2 SASEGT, per germline. The CDR3 DNA follows: TGTGCCATCACCCCTCGGGGCGGGGGGGAAGAGACCCAGTACTTC. Amino acid sequence: CAITPRGGGEETQYF.

V gene TRBV5-8 combines with J gene TRBJ2-3; 7 nucleotides align to TRBD1. The germline V gene encodes CDR1 SGHTS and CDR2 YDEGEE. V dropped 6 bases and J dropped 2; count of bases not matched to a gene: 6. This CDR3 is 14 amino acids long. The CDR3 loop is CASTSGTVTDTQYF. For the CDR3, the DNA is TGTGCCAGCACCTCAGGGACAGTCACAGATACGCAGTATTTT. The variable domain in full, with the rest retrieved from reference TRBV5-8 and TRBJ2-3, is EAGVTQSPTHLIKTRGQQATLRCSPISGHTSVYWYQQALGLGLQFLLWYDEGEERNRGNFPPRFSGRQFPNYSSELNVNALELEDSALYLCASTSGTVTDTQYFGPGTRLTVL.

V is TRBV5-5 and J is TRBJ2-3; 8 bases line up with TRBD2. Trimming removed 0 bases from V and 3 bases from J; junction bases left unmatched: 6. The CDR3 sequence is 16 residues long. The germline V gene encodes CDR1 SGHKS and CDR2 YYEKEE (reference sequence). DNA for the CDR3: TGTGCCAGCAGCTTGGAAACCGGGAGGGGGACAGATACGCAGTATTTT. Amino acid sequence: CASSLETGRGTDTQYF.

Worth noting for this clone: At the DNA level, this CDR3 is encoded by other sequences in the same sample as well. The chain uses TRBV7-9 and TRBJ1-1; tentative D call: TRBD1 (6 bases). Deletions cut 3 bases from V and 4 bases from J, with 9 bases between. Germline V CDR1 and CDR2: SEHNR, FQNEAQ (reference sequence). This CDR3 is built from 13 residues. The CDR3 loop is CASSLEGGTEAFF. The DNA of the CDR3 is TGTGCCAGCAGCTTGGAAGGGGGCACTGAAGCTTTCTTT.

The chain uses TRBV15 and TRBJ1-4, with D maybe TRBD1 (6 bases). The V gene's germline CDR1 is LNHNV and CDR2 YYDKDF (reference sequence). With 4 bases removed from V and 4 bases from J, the gap between germline ends came to 13 bases. The CDR3 extends over 15 amino acids. CDR3 region: CATSTARGGNEKLFF. The DNA of the CDR3 is TGTGCCACCAGCACCGCGAGAGGGGGTAATGAAAAACTGTTTTTT.

In this sample, this clone turned up a few times. The V and J genes are TRBV5-1 and TRBJ1-1; no reliable D call. The CDR3 extends over 15 amino acids. Deletions cut 4 bases from V and 1 base from J, with 14 bases between. Germline V CDR1 and CDR2: SGHRS, YFSETQ. CDR3 residues: CASSASPGKNTEAFF. CDR3 DNA: TGCGCCAGCAGCGCGAGTCCCGGGAAGAACACTGAAGCTTTCTTT. The full variable domain, with the rest looked up from reference TRBV5-1 and TRBJ1-1, is KAGVTQTPRYLIKTRGQQVTLSCSPISGHRSVSWYQQTPGQGLQFLFEYFSETQRNKGNFPGRFSGRQFSNSRSEMNVSTLELGDSALYLCASSASPGKNTEAFFGQGTRLTVV.

The V call is TRBV9, the J call TRBJ2-1, with TRBD2 identical over 7 bases. Germline assignment: CDR1 SGDLS and CDR2 YYNGEE. V shed 4 bases, J shed 7 bases, and the junction held 11 bases outside the gene matches. CDR3 length equals 15 residues. The CDR3 reads CASSPSPGGGNEQFF. The CDR3 DNA reads as TGTGCCAGCAGCCCCTCTCCGGGAGGAGGTAATGAGCAGTTCTTC.

This clone was seen a handful of times. The chain joins TRBV29-1 to TRBJ2-1; the match to TRBD1 covers 12 bases. The CDR3 sequence is 19 residues long. CDR1 and CDR2 (germline): SQVTM, ANQGSEA. The J segment lost 3 bases and the V segment lost 6 bases, leaving 18 bases of the junction unmatched. The CDR3: CSVPGGQGATSAIYNEQFF. For the CDR3, the DNA is TGCAGCGTCCCAGGGGGACAGGGGGCTACCTCGGCTATCTACAATGAGCAGTTCTTC.

This clone was counted only a few times. CDR3 protein: CASSSWDRTYEQYF. The CDR3 bases are TGTGCCAGCAGTTCGTGGGACAGGACCTACGAGCAGTACTTC. V is TRBV27 and J is TRBJ2-7; TRBD1 matches 8 bases. After removal of 4 bases from V and 2 bases from J, the junction contained 4 bases not matched to a gene. Germline CDR1 and CDR2: MNHEY and SMNVEV (reference sequence). CDR3 length: 14 residues.